This T cell receptor beta chain was found in a study of shared clonotypes between healthy human individuals (TCRdb year 2020). Regarding the study in general: The cohort included three men and a couple of women between 18 and 49 years of age. Different laboratories and diverse techniques were used to prepare libraries and sequence TCR repertoires, to increase sequencing depth and limit assay-specific biases. For each donor, CD4 naive and CD4 memory were each given three plates, CD8 naive was given two plates, and CD8 memory was given one plate. The study deeply sequenced blood TCR repertoires of five healthy adults to estimate repertoire size and the extent of clonotype sharing between individuals. Each donor's leukapheresis produced roughly between about 0.8 and 10 billion PBMCs.

General study outcomes and caveats: Clonotypes shared by all four sorted-subset donors showed higher generation probabilities than non-shared clonotypes. Because the study included a small number of donors, the genetic and exposure-history diversity represented was limited. Sampling was restricted to blood, and TCR repertoires in tissues likely differ from the TCR repertoires found in blood. Across a handful of donors, roughly 5.4% of naive CD4, roughly 3.5% of naive CD8, about 2.3% of memory CD4, and under 0.45% of memory CD8 clonotypes were shared. Even with the large sequencing depth, rarefaction of the sorted-subset datasets indicated that sequencing was incomplete. Pairwise subsampling led to the expectation that sequencing depth would affect the degree of clonotype sharing among donors. Naive subsets generally had larger estimated clonotype richness than memory subsets did.

As regards this clone: Its antigen specificity is not known. No base quality values were provided; no much bigger clone lies one nucleotide off.

Using the deep immunoSEQ assay, TCR CDR3 regions were amplified from genomic DNA by multiplex PCR. For each cell subset, the extracted genomic DNA was distributed evenly across all wells of several immunoSEQ 96-well plates, and each plate served as one replicate. For sorted subsets, roughly 0.2 ug genomic DNA, equal to 25,000 to 35,000 T cell genomes, was loaded into each replicate PCR. Purified libraries were measured with a Qubit 3.0 fluorometer, size-checked on a Bioanalyzer 2100, and measured again with the KAPA Library Quantification kit. Every immunoSEQ 96-well plate was sequenced on a separate single-read 150-cycle Illumina NextSeq 550 flow cell. From the authors' description of their analysis: The immunoSEQ output contained only junctional sequences without quality scores, so filtering could not match that applied to full-length reads. Sequences were annotated with PyIR, a Python wrapper for IgBLAST v1.9, using IMGT germline references to assign V/J genes and CDR3. Reads were removed for weak V/J assignments (E-value above 1e-6), missing CDR3, stop codons, out-of-frame junctions, or ambiguous translated residues. V3J clonotypes were defined as sequences sharing an identical inferred V gene, J gene, and CDR3 amino acid sequence. The percentage overlap between two repertoires was calculated by dividing the number of shared unique clonotypes by the size of the smaller repertoire. Repertoire richness was assessed with RTK rarefaction, the Chao1 estimator, and Recon v2.1 estimates of unobserved clonotypes. OLGA was used to compute generation probabilities for all TCRbeta clonotypes that the gDNA method yielded from a handful of donors. Held by TCRdb, this immuneACCESS table contains in-frame sequences only and omits some clones. Under half of the omission traces to an unresolved V gene where checked; the cause of the rest is unknown. The DNA gave D and trimming, while V, J and clone size come from that table. The sample table records over 2 million clones; about 94% of these occur just once. The ten largest clones add up to around 1.1% of the sample.

CD8 naive samples were obtained by positive selection for CCR7 among CD45RO-negative cells, yielding a CD45RA+CCR7+ population from which TemRA cells were excluded. Healthy HIV-negative adults with no recently reported acute infections or vaccinations were included as donors. Every donor was a Caucasian adult living in Nashville, Tennessee, USA. After blood collection by leukapheresis, PBMCs were isolated using Ficoll-Histopaque density gradient centrifugation and then cryopreserved in the vapor phase of liquid nitrogen. Purity and quantity of every magnetically sorted T cell population were checked by analytical flow cytometry. Genomic DNA was isolated from each sorted fraction and quantified by UV absorbance on a Nanodrop 2000c. The CDR3 spans 13 residues, from the cysteine through the phenylalanine. The entry retains the CDR3 DNA only, 39 bases that are in frame from base 1. CDR1 and CDR2 are drawn from the germline V gene: SGHDT, YYEEEE. The germline ends are 11 bases apart after V is trimmed by 4 bases and J by 4 bases.

The clonotype originates from a man between 18 and 29 years old in good health. Sequences were obtained from naive CD8+ T cells sorted from blood. Interpreted using the paper, the cell subset or site label stands for: CD45RA+CCR7+. The chain links TRBV5-6 with TRBJ1-2, with no D gene named confidently. This receptor has the CDR3 CASSKKTGYGYTF. The bases are TGTGCCAGCAGCAAAAAAACGGGCTATGGCTACACCTTC. The CDR3, completed at both ends by the reference TRBV5-6 and TRBJ1-2 genes, gives the full variable domain DAGVTQSPTHLIKTRGQQVTLRCSPKSGHDTVSWYQQALGQGPQFIFQYYEEEERQRGNFPDRFSGHQFPNYSSELNVNALLLGDSALYLCASSKKTGYGYTFGSGTRLTVV.